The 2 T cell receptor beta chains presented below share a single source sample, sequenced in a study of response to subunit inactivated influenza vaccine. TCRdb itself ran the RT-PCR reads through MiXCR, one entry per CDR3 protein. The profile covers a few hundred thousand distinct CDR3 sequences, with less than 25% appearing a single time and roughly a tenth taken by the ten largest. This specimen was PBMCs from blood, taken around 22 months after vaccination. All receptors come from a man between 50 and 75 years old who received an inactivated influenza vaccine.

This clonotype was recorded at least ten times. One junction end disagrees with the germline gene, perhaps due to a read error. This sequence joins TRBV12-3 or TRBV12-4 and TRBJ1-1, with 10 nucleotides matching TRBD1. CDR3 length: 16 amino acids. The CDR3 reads CASRFGTGAKNTEAFF. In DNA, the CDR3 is TGTGCCAGCCGTTTTGGGACAGGGGCTAAGAACACTGAAGCTTTCTTT.

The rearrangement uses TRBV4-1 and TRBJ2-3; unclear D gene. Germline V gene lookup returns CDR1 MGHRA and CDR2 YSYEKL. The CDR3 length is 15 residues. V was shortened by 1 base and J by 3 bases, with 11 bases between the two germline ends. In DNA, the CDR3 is TGCGCCAGCAGCCAAGTTATTCCGAAAACAGATACGCAGTATTTT. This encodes CASSQVIPKTDTQYF.